The sequence of this T cell receptor (beta chain) was determined in a study of cytomegalovirus exposure and HLA in healthy donors. Notes on the study in general: Reports indicated that the classifier achieved high specificity and sensitivity in diagnosing cytomegalovirus status. Later analysis suggested most CMV-associated TCR beta chains were HLA-restricted.

PCR employed 60 Vbeta and 13 Jbeta primers. The assay was immunoSEQ multiplex PCR, and TCRdb's table has in-frame clones only and misses some. The data show 150,000 to 200,000 clones, 9.5% to 15% seen once. The CDR3 has 13 residues. Trimming removed 8 bases from V and 2 bases from J, with 13 bases in between. Germline V gene lookup returns CDR1 LNHDA and CDR2 SQIVND (reference sequence). Notes on this clone: Antigen specificity is unknown.

Source material: PBMCs. The TCR sequence derives from a man in his fifties or sixties in good health and CMV-seropositive. The V and J genes are TRBV19 and TRBJ2-7; the D gene is possibly TRBD1 (6 bases). CDR3 region: CASGTGHPYEQYF. The CDR3 nucleotides read TGTGCCAGTGGTACAGGGCACCCCTACGAGCAGTACTTC. Full variable domain (rest looked up from reference TRBV19 and TRBJ2-7): DGGITQSPKYLFRKEGQNVTLSCEQNLNHDAMYWYRQDPGQGLRLIYYSQIVNDFQKGDIAEGYSVSREKKESFPLTVTSAQKNPTAFYLCASGTGHPYEQYFGPGTRLTVT.